This T cell receptor beta chain is drawn from a study of T cells in Graves' hyperthyroidism and ophthalmopathy. This CDR3 is built from 13 residues. Between the trimmed V and J ends, which lost 5 bases and 8 bases, there was a span of 13 bases. The germline gives CDR1 KGHSH, CDR2 LQKENI. This clonotype showed up just once. Its antigen is unidentified. TCR beta CDR3 regions were amplified from RNA. When the TCR CDR3 underwent first-round RT-PCR, the HTBI primer set was used. Using its own MiXCR run on the multiplex PCR reads, TCRdb lists one record per CDR3 protein. The sample carries over 450,000 distinct CDR3 sequences, approximately 14% recorded once. The patients, who ranged from 18 to 65 in age, presented with newly diagnosed hyperthyroidism lasting under 2 months. PBMCs were collected from a 10 ml volume of fresh peripheral blood. Broader study findings: Progression to ophthalmopathy was predicted a median of 6.5 months early. In blood, most of the thyroid clonotypes expanded above 0.001 were also present.

The rearrangement uses TRBV18 and TRBJ2-1; maybe TRBD1 (6 bases). Material: blood. The clonotype originates from a woman in her late teens or twenties with Graves' hyperthyroidism. The CDR3 DNA sequence: TGTGCCAGCTCAGCGAGGAACAGGGATGAGCAGTTCTTC. Its translation: CASSARNRDEQFF.